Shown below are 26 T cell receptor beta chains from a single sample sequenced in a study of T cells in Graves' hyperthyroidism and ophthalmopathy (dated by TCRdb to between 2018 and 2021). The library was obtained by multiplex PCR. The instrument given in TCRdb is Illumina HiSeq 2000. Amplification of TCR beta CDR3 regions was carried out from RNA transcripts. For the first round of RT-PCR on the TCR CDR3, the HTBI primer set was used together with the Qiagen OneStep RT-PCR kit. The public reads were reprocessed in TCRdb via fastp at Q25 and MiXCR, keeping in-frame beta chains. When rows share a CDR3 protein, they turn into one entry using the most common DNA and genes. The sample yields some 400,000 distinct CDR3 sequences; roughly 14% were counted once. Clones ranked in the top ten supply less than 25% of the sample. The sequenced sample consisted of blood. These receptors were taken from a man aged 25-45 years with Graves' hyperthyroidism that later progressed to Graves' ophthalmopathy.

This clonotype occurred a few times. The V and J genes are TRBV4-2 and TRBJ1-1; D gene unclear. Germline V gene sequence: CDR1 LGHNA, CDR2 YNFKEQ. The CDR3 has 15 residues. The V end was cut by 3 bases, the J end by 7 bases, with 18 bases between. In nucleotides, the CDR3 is TGTGCCAGCAGCCAGCCCGGCCCCGGCACCATTGAAGCTTTCTTT. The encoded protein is CASSQPGPGTIEAFF.

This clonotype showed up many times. CDR3 amino acids: CASSWTGGTQYF. In nucleotides, the CDR3 is TGTGCCAGCAGTTGGACGGGAGGGACCCAGTACTTC. This chain joins TRBV12-3 or TRBV12-4 and TRBJ2-5; 7 positions agree with TRBD2. There are 12 residues in the CDR3. V gave up 4 bases and J gave up 7 bases; unmatched junction bases: 3.

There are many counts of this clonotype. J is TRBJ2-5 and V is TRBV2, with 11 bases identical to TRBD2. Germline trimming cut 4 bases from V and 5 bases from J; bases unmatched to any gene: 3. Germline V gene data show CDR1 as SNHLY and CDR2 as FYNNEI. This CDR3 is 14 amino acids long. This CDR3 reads CASSGSGGAETQYF. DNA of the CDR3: TGTGCCAGCAGTGGTAGCGGGGGGGCTGAGACCCAGTACTTC.

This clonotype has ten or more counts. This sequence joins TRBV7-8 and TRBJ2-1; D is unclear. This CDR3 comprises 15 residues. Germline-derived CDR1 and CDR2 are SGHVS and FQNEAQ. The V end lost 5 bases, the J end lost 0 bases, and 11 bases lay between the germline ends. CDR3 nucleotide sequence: TGTGCCAGCAGCCCCCCCGAGGACTCCTACAATGAGCAGTTCTTC. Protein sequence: CASSPPEDSYNEQFF.

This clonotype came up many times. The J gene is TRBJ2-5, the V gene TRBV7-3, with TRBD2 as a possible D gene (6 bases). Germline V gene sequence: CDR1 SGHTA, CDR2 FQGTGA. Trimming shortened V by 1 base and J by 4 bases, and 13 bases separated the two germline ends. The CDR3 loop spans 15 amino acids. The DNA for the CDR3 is TGTGCCAGCAGCTTAAACCCCCGGCGGGGAGAGACCCAGTACTTC. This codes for CASSLNPRRGETQYF.

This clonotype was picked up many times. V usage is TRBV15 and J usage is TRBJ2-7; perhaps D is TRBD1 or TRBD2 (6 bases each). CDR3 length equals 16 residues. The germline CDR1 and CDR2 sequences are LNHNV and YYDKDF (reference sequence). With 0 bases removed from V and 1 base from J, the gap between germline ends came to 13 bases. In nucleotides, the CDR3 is TGTGCCACCAGCAGAGAGAAGGGGGGAAGGTCCTACGAGCAGTACTTC. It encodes CATSREKGGRSYEQYF.

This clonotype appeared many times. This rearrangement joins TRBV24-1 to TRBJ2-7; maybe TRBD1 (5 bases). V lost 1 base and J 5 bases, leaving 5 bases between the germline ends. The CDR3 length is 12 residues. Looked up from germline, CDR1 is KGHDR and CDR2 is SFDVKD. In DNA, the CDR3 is TGTGCCACCAGTGATTTCAGGGACGAGCAGTACTTC. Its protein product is CATSDFRDEQYF.

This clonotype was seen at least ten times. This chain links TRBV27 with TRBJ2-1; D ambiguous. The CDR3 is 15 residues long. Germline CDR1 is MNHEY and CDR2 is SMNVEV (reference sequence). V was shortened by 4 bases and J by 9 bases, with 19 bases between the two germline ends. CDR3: CASSWAGEPLFEQFF. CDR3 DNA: TGTGCCAGCAGTTGGGCCGGAGAACCCCTATTTGAGCAGTTCTTC.

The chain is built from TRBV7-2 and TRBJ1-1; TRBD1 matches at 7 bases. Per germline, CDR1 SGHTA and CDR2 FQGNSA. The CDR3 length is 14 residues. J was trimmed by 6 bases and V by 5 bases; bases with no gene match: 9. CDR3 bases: TGTGCCAGCAGCCTCATCCTCGGGACAGCTGAAGCTTTCTTT. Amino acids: CASSLILGTAEAFF.

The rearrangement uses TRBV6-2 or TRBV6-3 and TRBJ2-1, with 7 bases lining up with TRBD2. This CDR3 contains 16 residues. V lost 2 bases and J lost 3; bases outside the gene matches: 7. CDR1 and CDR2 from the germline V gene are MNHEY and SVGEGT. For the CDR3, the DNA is TGTGCCAGCAGTTACGAGACTAGCTTAAACTACAATGAGCAGTTCTTC. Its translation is CASSYETSLNYNEQFF.

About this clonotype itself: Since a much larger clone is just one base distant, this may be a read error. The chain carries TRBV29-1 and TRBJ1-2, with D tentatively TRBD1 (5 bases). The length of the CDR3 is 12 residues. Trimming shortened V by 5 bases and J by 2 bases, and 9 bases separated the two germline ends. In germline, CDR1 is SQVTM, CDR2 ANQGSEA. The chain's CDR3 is CSVHKGNYGYTF. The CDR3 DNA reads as TGCAGCGTTCACAAGGGGAACTATGGCTACACCTTC.

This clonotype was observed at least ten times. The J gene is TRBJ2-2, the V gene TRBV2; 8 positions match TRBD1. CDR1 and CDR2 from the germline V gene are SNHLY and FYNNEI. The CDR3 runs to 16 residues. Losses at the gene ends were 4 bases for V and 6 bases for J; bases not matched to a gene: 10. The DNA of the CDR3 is TGTGCCAGCAGTGTGGGACAGGAGGGTGGCGCCGGGGAGCTGTTTTTT. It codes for CASSVGQEGGAGELFF.

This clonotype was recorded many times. Here the CDR3 reads CATPGAGLRYGYTF. CDR3 nucleotide sequence: TGTGCCACACCGGGGGCCGGGTTACGGTATGGCTACACCTTC. This rearrangement joins TRBV2 to TRBJ1-2; a possible D gene is TRBD1 (6 bases). V was pared by 10 bases and J by 5 bases, with 20 bases between. This CDR3 has 14 residues. Germline values: CDR1 SNHLY, CDR2 FYNNEI.

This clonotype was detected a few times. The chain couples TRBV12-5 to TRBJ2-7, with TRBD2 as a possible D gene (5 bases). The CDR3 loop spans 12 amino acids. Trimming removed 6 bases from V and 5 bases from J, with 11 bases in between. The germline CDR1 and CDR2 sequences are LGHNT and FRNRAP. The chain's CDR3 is CASGQTRNEQYF. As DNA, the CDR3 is TGTGCTAGTGGGCAAACTAGGAACGAGCAGTACTTC.

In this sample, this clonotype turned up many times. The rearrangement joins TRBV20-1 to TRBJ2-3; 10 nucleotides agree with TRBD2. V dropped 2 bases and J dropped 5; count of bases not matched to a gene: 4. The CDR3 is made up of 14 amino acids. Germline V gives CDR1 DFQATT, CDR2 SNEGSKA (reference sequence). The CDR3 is CSARRASGGDTQYF. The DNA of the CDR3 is TGCAGTGCTAGACGGGCTAGCGGGGGAGATACGCAGTATTTT.

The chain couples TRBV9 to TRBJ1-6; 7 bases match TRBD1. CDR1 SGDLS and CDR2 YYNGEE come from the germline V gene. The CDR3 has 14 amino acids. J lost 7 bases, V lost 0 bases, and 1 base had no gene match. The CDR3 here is CASSVDRGNSPLHF. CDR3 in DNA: TGTGCCAGCAGCGTAGACAGGGGAAATTCACCCCTCCACTTT. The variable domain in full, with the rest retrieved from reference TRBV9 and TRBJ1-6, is DSGVTQTPKHLITATGQRVTLRCSPRSGDLSVYWYQQSLDQGLQFLIQYYNGEERAKGNILERFSAQQFPDLHSELNLSSLELGDSALYFCASSVDRGNSPLHFGNGTRLTVT.

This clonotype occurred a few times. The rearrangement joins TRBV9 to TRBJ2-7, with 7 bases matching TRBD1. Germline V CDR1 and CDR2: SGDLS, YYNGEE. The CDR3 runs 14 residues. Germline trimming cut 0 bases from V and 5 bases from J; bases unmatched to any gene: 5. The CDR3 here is CASSVASRGHEQYF. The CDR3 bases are TGTGCCAGCAGCGTAGCTTCAAGGGGGCACGAGCAGTACTTC. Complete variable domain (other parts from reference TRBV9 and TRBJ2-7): DSGVTQTPKHLITATGQRVTLRCSPRSGDLSVYWYQQSLDQGLQFLIQYYNGEERAKGNILERFSAQQFPDLHSELNLSSLELGDSALYFCASSVASRGHEQYFGPGTRLTVT.

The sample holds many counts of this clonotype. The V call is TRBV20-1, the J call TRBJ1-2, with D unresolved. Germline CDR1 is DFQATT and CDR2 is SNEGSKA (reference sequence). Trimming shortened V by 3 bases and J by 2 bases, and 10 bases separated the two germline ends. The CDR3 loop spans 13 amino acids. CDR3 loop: CSARERGNYGYTF. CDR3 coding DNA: TGCAGTGCTAGGGAGCGAGGGAACTATGGCTACACCTTC.

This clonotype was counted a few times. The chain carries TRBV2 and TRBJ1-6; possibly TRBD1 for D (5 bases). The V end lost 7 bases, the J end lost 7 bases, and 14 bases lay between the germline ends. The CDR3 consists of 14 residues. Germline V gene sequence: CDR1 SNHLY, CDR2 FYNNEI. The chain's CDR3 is CASTKRAGNSPLHF. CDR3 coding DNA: TGTGCCAGCACTAAGAGGGCAGGGAATTCACCCCTCCACTTT.

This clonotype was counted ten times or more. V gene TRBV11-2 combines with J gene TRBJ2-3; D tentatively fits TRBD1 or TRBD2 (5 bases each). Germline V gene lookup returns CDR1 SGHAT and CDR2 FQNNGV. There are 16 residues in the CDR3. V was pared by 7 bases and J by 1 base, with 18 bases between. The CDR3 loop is CASTIQWLGGTDTQYF. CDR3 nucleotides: TGTGCCAGCACCATACAATGGTTGGGGGGCACAGATACGCAGTATTTT.

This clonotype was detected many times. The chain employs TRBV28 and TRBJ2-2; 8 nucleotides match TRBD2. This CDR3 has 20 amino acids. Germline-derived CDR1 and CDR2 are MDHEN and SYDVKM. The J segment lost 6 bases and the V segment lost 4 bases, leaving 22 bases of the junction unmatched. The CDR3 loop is CASSSTRPGLGGRGPGELFF. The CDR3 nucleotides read TGTGCCAGCAGTTCCACCCGTCCGGGACTAGGGGGACGGGGGCCCGGGGAGCTGTTTTTT.

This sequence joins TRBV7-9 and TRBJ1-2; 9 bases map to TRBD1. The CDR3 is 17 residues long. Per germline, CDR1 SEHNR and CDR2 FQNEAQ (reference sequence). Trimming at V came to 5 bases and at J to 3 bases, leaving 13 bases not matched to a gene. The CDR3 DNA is TGTGCCAGCAGCCCCCCGGGACAGGGAGGACTCTACTATGGCTACACCTTC. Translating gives CASSPPGQGGLYYGYTF.

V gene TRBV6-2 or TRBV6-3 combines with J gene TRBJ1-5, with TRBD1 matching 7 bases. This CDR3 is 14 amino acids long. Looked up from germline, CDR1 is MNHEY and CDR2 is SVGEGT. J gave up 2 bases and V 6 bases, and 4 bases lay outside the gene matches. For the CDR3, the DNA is TGTGCCAGCAGACAGGGGCAGGGCAATCAGCCCCAGCATTTT. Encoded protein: CASRQGQGNQPQHF.

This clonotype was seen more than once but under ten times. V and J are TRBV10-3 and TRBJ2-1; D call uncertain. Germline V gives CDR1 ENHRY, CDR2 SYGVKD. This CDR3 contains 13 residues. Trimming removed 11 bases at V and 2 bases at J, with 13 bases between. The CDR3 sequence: CAGCTDPYNEQFF. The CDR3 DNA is TGTGCCGGGTGCACAGACCCCTACAATGAGCAGTTCTTC.

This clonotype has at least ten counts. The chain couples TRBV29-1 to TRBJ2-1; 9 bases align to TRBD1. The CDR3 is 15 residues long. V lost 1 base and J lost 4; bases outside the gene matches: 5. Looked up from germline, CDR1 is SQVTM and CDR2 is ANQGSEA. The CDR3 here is CSVEVNRGLYNEQFF. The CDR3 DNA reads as TGCAGCGTTGAAGTCAACAGGGGGCTTTACAATGAGCAGTTCTTC.

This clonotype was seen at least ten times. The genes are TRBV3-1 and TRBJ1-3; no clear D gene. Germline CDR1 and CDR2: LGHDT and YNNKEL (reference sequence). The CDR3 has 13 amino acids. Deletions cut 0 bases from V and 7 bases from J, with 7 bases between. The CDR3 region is CASSQDNRNTIYF. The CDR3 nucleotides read TGTGCCAGCAGCCAAGATAACCGGAACACCATATATTTT.